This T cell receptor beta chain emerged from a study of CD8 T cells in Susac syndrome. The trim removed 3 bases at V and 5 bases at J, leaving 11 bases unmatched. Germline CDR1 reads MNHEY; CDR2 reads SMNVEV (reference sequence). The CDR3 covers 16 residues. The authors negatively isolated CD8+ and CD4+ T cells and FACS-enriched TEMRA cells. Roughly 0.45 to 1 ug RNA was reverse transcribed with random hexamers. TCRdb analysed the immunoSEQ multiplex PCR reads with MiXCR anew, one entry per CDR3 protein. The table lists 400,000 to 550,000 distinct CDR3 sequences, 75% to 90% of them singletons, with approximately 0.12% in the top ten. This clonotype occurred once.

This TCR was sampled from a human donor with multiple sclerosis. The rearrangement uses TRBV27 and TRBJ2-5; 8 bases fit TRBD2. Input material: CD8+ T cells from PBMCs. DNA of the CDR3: TGTGCCAGCAGTTTCGCCGCGGGGGGAAGTCGGGAGACCCAGTACTTC. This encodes CASSFAAGGSRETQYF.